The 7 T cell receptor beta chains given below trace back to one sample, sequenced in a study of cytomegalovirus exposure and HLA in healthy donors. With 60 Vbeta and 13 Jbeta primers, the PCR was carried out. Libraries were prepared by immunoSEQ multiplex PCR; TCRdb keeps only in-frame clonotypes and omits some of them. Here the sample table reports approximately 140,000 clones. The source material was PBMCs. All receptors derive from a man aged 40-49 years in good health and CMV-seronegative.

V is TRBV4-3 and J is TRBJ2-3; TRBD2 aligns across 13 bases. V shed 4 bases and J 7 bases; nucleotides not matched to a gene: 8. CDR1 and CDR2 from the germline V gene are LGHNA and YSLEER. The CDR3 is made up of 16 amino acids. The CDR3: CASSRTSGGNGHTQYF. For the CDR3, the DNA is TGCGCCAGCAGCCGGACTAGCGGGGGCAACGGCCATACGCAGTATTTT.

This sequence joins TRBV5-5 and TRBJ2-3; 8 positions agree with TRBD1. The CDR3 length is 15 residues. V lost 4 bases and J lost 3; bases outside the gene matches: 7. In germline, CDR1 is SGHKS, CDR2 YYEKEE (reference sequence). The CDR3 DNA reads TGTGCCAGCAGCCCTGACAGGGGCCGTACAGATACGCAGTATTTT. It is translated as CASSPDRGRTDTQYF.

The chain links TRBV10-2 to TRBJ2-1; the match to TRBD2 covers 14 bases. With V trimmed by 6 bases and J by 7 bases, 14 bases remained unmatched. The CDR3 contains 18 residues. From germline, CDR1 is WSHSY and CDR2 SAAADI. Here the CDR3 DNA reads TGCGCCAGCAGAACCAGGGGGACGGGACTAGCGGGGGTAAATGAGCAGTTCTTC. As protein: CASRTRGTGLAGVNEQFF.

The gene calls are TRBV6-5 and TRBJ1-2; the D is unclear. The germline CDR1 and CDR2 sequences are MNHEY and SVGAGI. The CDR3 contains 14 residues. V gave up 6 bases and J gave up 0 bases, with 11 bases separating them. The CDR3 spells CASSRVTANYGYTF. The DNA of the CDR3 is TGTGCCAGCAGCCGAGTCACAGCTAACTATGGCTACACCTTC.

The V call is TRBV19, the J call TRBJ2-3; maybe TRBD2 (5 bases). Trimming left V 2 bases short and J 0 bases short, with 15 bases between. The CDR3 is 17 residues long. Germline CDR1 and CDR2: LNHDA and SQIVND (reference sequence). Here the CDR3 DNA reads TGTGCCAGTAGTATAAACCAACTAGAAGCTAGCACAGATACGCAGTATTTT. This encodes CASSINQLEASTDTQYF.

The chain combines TRBV23-1 with TRBJ2-7, with 9 bases identical to TRBD1. TRBV23-1 belongs to the ORF category, with a function that is uncertain. The ends lost 2 bases at V and 4 bases at J; junction bases unmatched: 12. The CDR3 sequence is 17 residues long. The CDR3 nucleotides are TGCGCCAGCAGTCAAGCGCAAAGGGCCGGACAGGGGTACGAGCAGTACTTC. Translated, it gives CASSQAQRAGQGYEQYF.

This chain links TRBV10-3 with TRBJ2-3; no reliable D call. The V and J ends lost 8 bases and 2 bases respectively, with 8 bases between them. Germline V gives CDR1 ENHRY, CDR2 SYGVKD. The CDR3 has 12 amino acids. The CDR3 DNA sequence: TGTGCCATCGCTGACATCACAGATACGCAGTATTTT. It translates to CAIADITDTQYF.